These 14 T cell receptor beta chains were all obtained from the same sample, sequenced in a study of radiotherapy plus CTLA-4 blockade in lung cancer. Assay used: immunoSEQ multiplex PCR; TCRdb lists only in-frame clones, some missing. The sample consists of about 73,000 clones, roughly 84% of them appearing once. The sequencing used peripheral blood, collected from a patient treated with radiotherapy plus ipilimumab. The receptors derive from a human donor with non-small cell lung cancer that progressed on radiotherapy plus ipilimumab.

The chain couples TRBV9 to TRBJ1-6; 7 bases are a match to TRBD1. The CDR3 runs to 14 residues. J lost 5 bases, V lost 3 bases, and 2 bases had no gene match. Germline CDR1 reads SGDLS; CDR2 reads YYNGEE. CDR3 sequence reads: CASSGGQHNSPLHF. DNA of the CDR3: TGTGCCAGCAGCGGGGGACAGCATAATTCACCCCTCCACTTT.

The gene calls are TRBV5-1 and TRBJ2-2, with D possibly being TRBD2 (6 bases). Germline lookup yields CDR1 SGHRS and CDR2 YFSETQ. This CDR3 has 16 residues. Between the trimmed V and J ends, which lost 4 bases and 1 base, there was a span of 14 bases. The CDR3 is CASSRGGSQNTGELFF. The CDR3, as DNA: TGCGCCAGCAGCCGAGGAGGGAGTCAGAACACCGGGGAGCTGTTTTTT.

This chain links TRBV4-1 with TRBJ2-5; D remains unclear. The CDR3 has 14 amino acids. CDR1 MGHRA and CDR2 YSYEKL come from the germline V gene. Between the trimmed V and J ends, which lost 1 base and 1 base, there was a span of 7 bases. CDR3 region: CASSQVETQETQYF. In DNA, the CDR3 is TGCGCCAGCAGCCAAGTCGAAACCCAAGAGACCCAGTACTTC.

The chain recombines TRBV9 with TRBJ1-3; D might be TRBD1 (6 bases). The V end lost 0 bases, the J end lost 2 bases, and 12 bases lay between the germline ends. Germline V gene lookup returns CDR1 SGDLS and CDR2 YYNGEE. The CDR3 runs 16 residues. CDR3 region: CASSVESRGAGNTIYF. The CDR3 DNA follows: TGTGCCAGCAGCGTAGAGTCCAGGGGAGCTGGAAACACCATATATTTT.

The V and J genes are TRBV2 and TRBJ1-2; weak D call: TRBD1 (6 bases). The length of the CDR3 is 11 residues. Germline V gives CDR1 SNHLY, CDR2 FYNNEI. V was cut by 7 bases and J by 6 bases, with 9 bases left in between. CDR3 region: CASKTGHGYTF. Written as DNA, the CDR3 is TGTGCCAGCAAAACAGGGCATGGCTACACCTTC.

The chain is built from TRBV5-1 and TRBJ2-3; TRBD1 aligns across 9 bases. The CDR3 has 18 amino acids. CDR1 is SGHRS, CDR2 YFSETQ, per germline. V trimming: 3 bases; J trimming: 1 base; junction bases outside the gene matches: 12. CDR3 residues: CASSSTPTGGSGTDTQYF. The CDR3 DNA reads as TGCGCCAGCAGCTCGACACCCACAGGGGGCTCCGGCACAGATACGCAGTATTTT.

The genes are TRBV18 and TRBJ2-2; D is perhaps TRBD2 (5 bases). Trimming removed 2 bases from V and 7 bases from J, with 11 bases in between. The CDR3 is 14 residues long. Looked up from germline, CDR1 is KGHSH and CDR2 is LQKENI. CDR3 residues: CASSPTRDSGELFF. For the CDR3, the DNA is TGTGCCAGCTCACCAACTCGGGATAGCGGGGAGCTGTTTTTT.

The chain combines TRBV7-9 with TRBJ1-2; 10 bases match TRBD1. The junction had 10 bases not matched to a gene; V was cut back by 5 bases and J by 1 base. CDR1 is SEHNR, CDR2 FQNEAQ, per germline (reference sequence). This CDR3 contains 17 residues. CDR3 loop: CASSPDRGRLLNYGYTF. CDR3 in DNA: TGTGCCAGCAGCCCAGACAGGGGGCGCCTCCTTAACTATGGCTACACCTTC.

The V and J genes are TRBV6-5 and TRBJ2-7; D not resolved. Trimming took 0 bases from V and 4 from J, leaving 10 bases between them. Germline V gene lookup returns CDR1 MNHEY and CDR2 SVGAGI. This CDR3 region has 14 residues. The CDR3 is CASSYSTRGYEQYF. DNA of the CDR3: TGTGCCAGCAGTTACTCGACGAGAGGTTACGAGCAGTACTTC.

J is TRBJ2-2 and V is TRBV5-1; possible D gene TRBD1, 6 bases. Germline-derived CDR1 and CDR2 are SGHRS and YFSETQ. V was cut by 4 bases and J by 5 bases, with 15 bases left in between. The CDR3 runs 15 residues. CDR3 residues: CASSPQGGRTGELFF. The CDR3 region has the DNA TGCGCCAGCAGCCCCCAAGGGGGTCGGACCGGGGAGCTGTTTTTT.

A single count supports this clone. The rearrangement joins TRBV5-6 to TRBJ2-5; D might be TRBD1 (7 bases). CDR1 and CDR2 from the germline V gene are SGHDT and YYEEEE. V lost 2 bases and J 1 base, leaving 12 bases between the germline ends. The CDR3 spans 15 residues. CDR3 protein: CASSLHRGGQETQYF. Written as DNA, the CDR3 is TGTGCCAGCAGCTTACACAGGGGAGGCCAAGAGACCCAGTACTTC.

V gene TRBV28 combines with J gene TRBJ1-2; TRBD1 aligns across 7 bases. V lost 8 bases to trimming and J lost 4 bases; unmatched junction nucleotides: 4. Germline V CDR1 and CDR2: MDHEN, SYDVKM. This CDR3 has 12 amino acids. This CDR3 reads CASAPGGYGYTF. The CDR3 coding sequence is TGTGCCAGCGCCCCAGGGGGCTATGGCTACACCTTC.

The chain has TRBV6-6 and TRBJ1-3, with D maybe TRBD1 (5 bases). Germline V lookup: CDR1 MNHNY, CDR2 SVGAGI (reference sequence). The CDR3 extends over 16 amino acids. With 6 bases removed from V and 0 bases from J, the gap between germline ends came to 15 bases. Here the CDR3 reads CASSGGTFNSGNTIYF. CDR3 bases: TGTGCCAGCAGCGGCGGGACCTTTAACTCTGGAAACACCATATATTTT.

Here the CDR3 reads CASSSGTHEQYF. DNA for the CDR3: TGTGCCAGCAGCTCCGGGACCCACGAGCAGTACTTC. V and J are TRBV5-5 and TRBJ2-7; either TRBD1 or TRBD2 may supply D (5 bases each). Germline CDR1 and CDR2: SGHKS and YYEKEE (reference sequence). This CDR3 has 12 amino acids. The ends were cut back, 3 bases at V and 5 bases at J, with 9 bases in the middle.